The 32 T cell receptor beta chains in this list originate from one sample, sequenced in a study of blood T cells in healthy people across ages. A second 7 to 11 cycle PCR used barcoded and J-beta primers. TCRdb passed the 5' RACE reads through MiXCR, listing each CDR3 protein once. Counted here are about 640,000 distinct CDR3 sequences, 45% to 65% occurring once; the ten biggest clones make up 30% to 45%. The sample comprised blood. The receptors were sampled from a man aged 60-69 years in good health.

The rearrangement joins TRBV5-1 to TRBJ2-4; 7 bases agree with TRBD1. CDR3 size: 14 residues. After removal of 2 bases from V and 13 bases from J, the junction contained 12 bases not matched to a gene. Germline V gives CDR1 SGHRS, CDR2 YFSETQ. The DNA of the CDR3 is TGCGCCAGCAGCTTTGACAGGGCAGGCTACAAGCAGTACTTC. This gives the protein CASSFDRAGYKQYF.

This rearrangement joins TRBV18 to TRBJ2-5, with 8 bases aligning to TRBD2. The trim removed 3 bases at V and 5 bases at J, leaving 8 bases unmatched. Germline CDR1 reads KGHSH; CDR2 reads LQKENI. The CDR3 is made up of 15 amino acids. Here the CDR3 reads CASSPSLLAVETQYF. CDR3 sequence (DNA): TGTGCCAGCTCACCTTCCCTACTAGCGGTGGAGACCCAGTACTTC.

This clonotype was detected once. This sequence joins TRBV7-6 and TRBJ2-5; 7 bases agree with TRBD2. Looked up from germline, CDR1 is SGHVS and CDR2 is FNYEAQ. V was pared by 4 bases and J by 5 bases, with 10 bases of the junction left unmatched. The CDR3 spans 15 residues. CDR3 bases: TGTGCCAGCAGCTCTCGGACTAGAGGGATGGAGACCCAGTACTTC. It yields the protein CASSSRTRGMETQYF. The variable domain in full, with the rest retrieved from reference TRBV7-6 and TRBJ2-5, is GAGVSQSPRYKVTKRGQDVALRCDPISGHVSLYWYRQALGQGPEFLTYFNYEAQQDKSGLPNDRFSAERPEGSISTLTIQRTEQRDSAMYRCASSSRTRGMETQYFGPGTRLLVL.

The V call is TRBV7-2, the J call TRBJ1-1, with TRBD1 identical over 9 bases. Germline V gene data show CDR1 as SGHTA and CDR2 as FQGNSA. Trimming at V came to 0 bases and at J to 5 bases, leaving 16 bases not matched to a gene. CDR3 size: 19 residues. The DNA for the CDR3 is TGTGCCAGCAGCTTAGCGGGTCATGGGACAGGGCGGTTGTTGACTGAAGCTTTCTTT. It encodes CASSLAGHGTGRLLTEAFF.

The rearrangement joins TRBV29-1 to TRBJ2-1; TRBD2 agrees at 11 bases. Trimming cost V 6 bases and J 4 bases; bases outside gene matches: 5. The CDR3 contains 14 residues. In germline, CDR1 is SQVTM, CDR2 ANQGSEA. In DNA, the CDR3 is TGCAGCGTCCCTACTAGCGGGAGATACAATGAGCAGTTCTTC. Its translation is CSVPTSGRYNEQFF.

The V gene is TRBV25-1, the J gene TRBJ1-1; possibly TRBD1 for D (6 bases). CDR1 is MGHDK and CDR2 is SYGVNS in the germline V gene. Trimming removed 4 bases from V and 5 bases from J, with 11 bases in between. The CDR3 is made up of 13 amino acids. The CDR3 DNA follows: TGTGCCAGCAGTGGAGGGGGTTGGACTGAAGCTTTCTTT. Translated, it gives CASSGGGWTEAFF.

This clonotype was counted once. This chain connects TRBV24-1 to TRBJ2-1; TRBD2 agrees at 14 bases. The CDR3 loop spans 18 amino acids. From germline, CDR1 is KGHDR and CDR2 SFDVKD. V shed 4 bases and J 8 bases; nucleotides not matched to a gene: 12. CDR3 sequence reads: CATSDSGRLAGGQYEQFF. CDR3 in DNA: TGTGCCACCAGTGACTCCGGAAGACTAGCGGGGGGGCAATATGAGCAGTTCTTC.

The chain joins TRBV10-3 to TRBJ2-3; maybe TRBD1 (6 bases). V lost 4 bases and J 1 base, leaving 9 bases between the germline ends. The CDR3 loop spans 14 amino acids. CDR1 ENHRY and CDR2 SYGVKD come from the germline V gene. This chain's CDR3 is CAISGRQGTDTQYF. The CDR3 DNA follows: TGTGCCATCAGTGGGAGACAGGGCACAGATACGCAGTATTTT.

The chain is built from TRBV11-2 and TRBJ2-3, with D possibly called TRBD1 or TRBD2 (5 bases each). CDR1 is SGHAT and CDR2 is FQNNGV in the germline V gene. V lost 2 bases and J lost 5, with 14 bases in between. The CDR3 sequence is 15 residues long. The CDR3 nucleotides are TGTGCCAGCAGCTTAAGGGACCCTGGTGTAGATACGCAGTATTTT. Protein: CASSLRDPGVDTQYF. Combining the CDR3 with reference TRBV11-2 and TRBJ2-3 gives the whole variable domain EAGVAQSPRYKIIEKRQSVAFWCNPISGHATLYWYQQILGQGPKLLIQFQNNGVVDDSQLPKDRFSAERLKGVDSTLKIQPAKLEDSAVYLCASSLRDPGVDTQYFGPGTRLTVL.

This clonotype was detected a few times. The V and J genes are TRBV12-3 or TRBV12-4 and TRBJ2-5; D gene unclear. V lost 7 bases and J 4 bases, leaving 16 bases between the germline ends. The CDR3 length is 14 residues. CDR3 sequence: CASTQTGPGETQYF. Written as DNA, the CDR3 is TGTGCCAGCACACAAACCGGACCGGGAGAGACCCAGTACTTC.

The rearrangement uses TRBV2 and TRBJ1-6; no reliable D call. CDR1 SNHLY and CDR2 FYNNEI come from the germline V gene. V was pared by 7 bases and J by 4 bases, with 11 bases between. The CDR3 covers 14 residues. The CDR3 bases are TGTGCCAGCACTAGTAGGCAGTATAATTCACCCCTCCACTTT. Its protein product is CASTSRQYNSPLHF.

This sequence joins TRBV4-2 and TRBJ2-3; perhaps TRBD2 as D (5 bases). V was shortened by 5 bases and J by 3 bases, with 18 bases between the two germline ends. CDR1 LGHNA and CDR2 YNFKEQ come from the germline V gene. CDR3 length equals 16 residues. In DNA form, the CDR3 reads TGTGCCAGCAGCTCTCGGGGTTCCCTAGTGACAGATACGCAGTATTTT. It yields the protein CASSSRGSLVTDTQYF.

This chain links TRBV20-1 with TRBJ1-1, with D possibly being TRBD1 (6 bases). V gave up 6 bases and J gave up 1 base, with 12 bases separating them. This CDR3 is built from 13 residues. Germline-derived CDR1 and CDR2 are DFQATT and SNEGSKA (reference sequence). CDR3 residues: CSAPGHWNTEAFF. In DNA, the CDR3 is TGCAGTGCCCCGGGACATTGGAACACTGAAGCTTTCTTT.

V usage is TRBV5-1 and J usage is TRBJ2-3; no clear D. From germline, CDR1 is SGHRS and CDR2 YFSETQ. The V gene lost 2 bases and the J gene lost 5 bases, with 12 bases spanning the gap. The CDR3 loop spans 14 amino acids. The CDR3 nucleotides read TGCGCCAGCAGCTTACAAGGACGTGGAGATACGCAGTATTTT. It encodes CASSLQGRGDTQYF.

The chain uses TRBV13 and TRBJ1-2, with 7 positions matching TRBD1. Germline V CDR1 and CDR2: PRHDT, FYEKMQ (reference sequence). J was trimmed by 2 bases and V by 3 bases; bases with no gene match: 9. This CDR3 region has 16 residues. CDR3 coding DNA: TGTGCCAGCAGCTTGAAAGGGGGCCGCGAGAACTATGGCTACACCTTC. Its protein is CASSLKGGRENYGYTF. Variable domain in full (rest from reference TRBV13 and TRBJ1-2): AAGVIQSPRHLIKEKRETATLKCYPIPRHDTVYWYQQGPGQDPQFLISFYEKMQSDKGSIPDRFSAQQFSDYHSELNMSSLELGDSALYFCASSLKGGRENYGYTFGSGTRLTVV.

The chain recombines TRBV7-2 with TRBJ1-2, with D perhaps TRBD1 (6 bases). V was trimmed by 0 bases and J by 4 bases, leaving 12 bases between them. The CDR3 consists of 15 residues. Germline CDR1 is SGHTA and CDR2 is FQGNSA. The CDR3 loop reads CASSLARDIPYGYTF. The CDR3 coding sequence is TGTGCCAGCAGCTTAGCTAGGGACATCCCCTATGGCTACACCTTC.

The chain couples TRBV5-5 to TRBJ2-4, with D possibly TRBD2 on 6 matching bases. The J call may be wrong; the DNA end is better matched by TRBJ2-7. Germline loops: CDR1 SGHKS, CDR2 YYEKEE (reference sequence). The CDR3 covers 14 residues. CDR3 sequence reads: CASSSRSGAYEQYF. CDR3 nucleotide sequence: TGTGCCAGCAGCAGTCGATCGGGAGCCTACGAGCAGTACTTC.

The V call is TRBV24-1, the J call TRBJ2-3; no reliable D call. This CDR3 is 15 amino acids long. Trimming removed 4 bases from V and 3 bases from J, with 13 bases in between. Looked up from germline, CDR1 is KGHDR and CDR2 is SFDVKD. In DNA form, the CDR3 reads TGTGCCACCAGTGACGGGCCCGGTGGGACAGATACGCAGTATTTT. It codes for CATSDGPGGTDTQYF.

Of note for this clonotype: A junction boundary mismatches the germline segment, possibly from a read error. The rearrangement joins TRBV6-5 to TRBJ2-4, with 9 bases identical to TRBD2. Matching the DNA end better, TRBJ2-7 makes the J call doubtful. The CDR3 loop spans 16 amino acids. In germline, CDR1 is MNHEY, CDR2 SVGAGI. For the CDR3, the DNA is TGTGTCAGCAGTCCCCTAGCTAGCGGGGCCACCTACGAGCAGTACTTC. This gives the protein CVSSPLASGATYEQYF.

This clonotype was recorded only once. CDR3 nucleotide sequence: TGTGCCAGCAGTTTCAACAGGCCGAGCTCCTACAATGAGCAGTTCTTC. Protein sequence: CASSFNRPSSYNEQFF. This chain uses TRBV12-3 or TRBV12-4 with TRBJ2-1; perhaps TRBD1 as D (5 bases). This CDR3 is built from 16 residues. V shed 3 bases and J shed 0 bases, with 12 bases lying between them.

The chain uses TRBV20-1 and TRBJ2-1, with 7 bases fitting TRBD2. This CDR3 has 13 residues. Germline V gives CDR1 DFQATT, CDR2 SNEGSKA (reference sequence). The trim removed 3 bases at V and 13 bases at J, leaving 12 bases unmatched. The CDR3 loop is CSASGSGEETQFF. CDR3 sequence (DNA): TGCAGTGCTAGTGGCAGCGGGGAAGAGACCCAGTTCTTC.

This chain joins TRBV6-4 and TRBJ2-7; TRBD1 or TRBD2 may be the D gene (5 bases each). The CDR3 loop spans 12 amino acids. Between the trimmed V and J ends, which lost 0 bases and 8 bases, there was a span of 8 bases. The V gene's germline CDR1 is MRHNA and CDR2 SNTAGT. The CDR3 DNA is TGTGCCAGCAGTGACTCTAAGGGACAGCAGTACTTC. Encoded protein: CASSDSKGQQYF.

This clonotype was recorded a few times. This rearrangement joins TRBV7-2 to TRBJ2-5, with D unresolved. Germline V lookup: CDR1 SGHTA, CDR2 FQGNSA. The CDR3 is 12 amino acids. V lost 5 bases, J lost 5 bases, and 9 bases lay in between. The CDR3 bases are TGTGCCAGCAGCCGACAAACCGAGACCCAGTACTTC. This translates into CASSRQTETQYF.

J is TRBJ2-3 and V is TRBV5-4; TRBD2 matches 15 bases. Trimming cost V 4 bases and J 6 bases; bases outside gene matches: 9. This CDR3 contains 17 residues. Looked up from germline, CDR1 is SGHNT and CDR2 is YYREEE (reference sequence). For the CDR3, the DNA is TGTGCCAGCAGCCCCCCTGGACTAGCGGGGGGGCCCGATACGCAGTATTTT. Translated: CASSPPGLAGGPDTQYF.

The CDR3 sequence: CASSVARGGGYEQYF. CDR3 nucleotide sequence: TGTGCCAGCAGCGTAGCTAGGGGGGGGGGCTACGAGCAGTACTTC. The chain joins TRBV9 to TRBJ2-7; D might be TRBD2 (7 bases). CDR3 size: 15 residues. Germline V gene lookup returns CDR1 SGDLS and CDR2 YYNGEE. The V end lost 0 bases, the J end lost 3 bases, and 13 bases lay between the germline ends.

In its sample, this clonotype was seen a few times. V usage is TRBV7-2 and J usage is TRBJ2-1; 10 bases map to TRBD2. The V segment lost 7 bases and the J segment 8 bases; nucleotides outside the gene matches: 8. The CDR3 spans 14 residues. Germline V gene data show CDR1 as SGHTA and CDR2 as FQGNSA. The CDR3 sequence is CASNRAGGHDEQFF. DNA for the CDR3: TGTGCCAGCAACAGAGCGGGGGGGCATGATGAGCAGTTCTTC.

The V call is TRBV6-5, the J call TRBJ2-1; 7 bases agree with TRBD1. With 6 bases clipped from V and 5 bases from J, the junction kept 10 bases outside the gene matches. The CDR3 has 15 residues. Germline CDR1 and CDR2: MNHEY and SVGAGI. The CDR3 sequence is CASSPPTGLNNEQFF. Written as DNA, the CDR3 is TGTGCCAGCAGCCCACCGACAGGGCTCAACAATGAGCAGTTCTTC.

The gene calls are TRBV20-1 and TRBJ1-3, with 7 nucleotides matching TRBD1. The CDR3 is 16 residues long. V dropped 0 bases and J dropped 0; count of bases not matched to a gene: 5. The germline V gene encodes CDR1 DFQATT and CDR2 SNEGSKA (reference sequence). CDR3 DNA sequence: TGCAGTGCTAGAGATGTCCGGGACAGCTCTGGAAACACCATATATTTT. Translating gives CSARDVRDSSGNTIYF.

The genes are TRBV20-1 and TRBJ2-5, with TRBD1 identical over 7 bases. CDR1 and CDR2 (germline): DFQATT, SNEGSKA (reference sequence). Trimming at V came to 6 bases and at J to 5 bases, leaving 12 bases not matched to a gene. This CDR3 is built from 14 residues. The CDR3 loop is CSAKETGSKETQYF. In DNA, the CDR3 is TGCAGTGCCAAGGAGACAGGGTCGAAGGAGACCCAGTACTTC.

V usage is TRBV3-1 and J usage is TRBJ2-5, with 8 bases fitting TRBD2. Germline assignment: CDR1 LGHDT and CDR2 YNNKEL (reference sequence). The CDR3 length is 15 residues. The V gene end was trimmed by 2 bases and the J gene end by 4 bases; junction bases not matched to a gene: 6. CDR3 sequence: CASSQRNGGAETQYF. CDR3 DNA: TGTGCCAGCAGCCAACGAAACGGGGGGGCAGAGACCCAGTACTTC.

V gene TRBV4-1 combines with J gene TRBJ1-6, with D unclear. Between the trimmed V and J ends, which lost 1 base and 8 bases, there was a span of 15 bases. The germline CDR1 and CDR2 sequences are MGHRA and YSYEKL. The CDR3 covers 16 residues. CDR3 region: CASSQAPGFRDSPLHF. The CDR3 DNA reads TGCGCCAGCAGCCAAGCTCCCGGGTTTAGGGATTCACCCCTCCACTTT.

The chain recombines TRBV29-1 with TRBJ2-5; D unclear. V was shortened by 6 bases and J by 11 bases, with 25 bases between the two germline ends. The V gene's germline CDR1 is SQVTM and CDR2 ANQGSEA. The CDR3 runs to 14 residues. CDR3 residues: CSVPRPDSCNEQYF. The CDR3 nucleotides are TGCAGCGTCCCCAGACCCGACTCCTGCAATGAGCAGTACTTC.